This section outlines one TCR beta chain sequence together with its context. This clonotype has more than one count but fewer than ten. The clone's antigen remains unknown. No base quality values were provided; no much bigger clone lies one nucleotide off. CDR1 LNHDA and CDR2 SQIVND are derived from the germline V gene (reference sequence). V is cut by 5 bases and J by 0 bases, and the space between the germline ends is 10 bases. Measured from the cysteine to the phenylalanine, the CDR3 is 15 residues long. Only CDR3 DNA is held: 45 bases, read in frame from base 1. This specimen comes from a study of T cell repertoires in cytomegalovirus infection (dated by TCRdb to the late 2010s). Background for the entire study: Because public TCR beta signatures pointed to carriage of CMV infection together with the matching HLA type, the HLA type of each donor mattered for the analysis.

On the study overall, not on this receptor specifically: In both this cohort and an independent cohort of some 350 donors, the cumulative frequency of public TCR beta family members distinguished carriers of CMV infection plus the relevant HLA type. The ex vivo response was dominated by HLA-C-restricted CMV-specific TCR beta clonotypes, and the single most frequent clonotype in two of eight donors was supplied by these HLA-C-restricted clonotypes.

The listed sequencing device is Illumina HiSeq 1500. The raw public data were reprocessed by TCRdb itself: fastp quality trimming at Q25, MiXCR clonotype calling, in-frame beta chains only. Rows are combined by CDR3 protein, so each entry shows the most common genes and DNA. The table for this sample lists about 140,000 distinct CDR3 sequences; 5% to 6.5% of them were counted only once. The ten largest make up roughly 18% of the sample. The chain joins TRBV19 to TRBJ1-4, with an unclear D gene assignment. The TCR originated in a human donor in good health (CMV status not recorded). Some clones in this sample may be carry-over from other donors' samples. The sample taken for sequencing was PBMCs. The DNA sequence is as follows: TGTGCCAGTAGTCCGCGACAAGCAACTAATGAAAAACTGTTTTTT. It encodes CASSPRQATNEKLFF.